One and the same sample provided the 21 T cell receptor beta chains below, sequenced in a study of prognosis after radiotherapy for stage I lung cancer (dated by TCRdb to the early 2020s). The instrument given in TCRdb is Illumina HiSeq 3000. Two rounds of multiplex PCR were performed to amplify the TCR beta CDR3 region from genomic DNA. The first PCR round used primers specific to each TRBV and TRBJ gene, with sequences filed in Chinese patent CN105087789A. TCRdb's own reprocessing of the public reads used fastp at Q25 and MiXCR and kept productive beta chains. Each record represents a unique CDR3 protein, reported with the most common genes and DNA among its rows. The sample has around 19,000 distinct CDR3 sequences on record, about 60% of them singletons. The ten biggest clones cover about 25% of the sample. The material sequenced was PBMCs, taken before or after stereotactic body radiation therapy (not recorded which). Receptor source: a donor aged 50 or older with non-small cell lung cancer.

This clonotype was detected a few times. The V call is TRBV7-3, the J call TRBJ2-1, with TRBD2 matching over 8 bases. Germline trimming cut 3 bases from V and 8 bases from J; bases unmatched to any gene: 6. CDR1 and CDR2 from the germline V gene are SGHTA and FQGTGA. This CDR3 contains 14 residues. CDR3 DNA sequence: TGTGCCAGCAGCTTCGGGCGGGGGGCCCATGAGCAGTTCTTC. Encoded protein: CASSFGRGAHEQFF.

In its sample, this clonotype was seen a few times. The likely explanation is a read error, given a far larger clone one base away. The chain has TRBV6-1 and TRBJ2-2; D is unresolved. V was trimmed by 6 bases and J by 0 bases, leaving 8 bases between them. The CDR3 runs to 14 residues. From germline, CDR1 is MNHNS and CDR2 SASEGT. CDR3 loop: CASRPVPNTGELFF. Written as DNA, the CDR3 is TGTGCCAGCAGACCCGTACCGAACACCGGGGAGCTGTTTTTT.

V and J are TRBV12-3 or TRBV12-4 and TRBJ2-7; perhaps TRBD2 as D (6 bases). The CDR3 runs to 14 residues. Trimming shortened V by 8 bases and J by 7 bases, and 21 bases separated the two germline ends. The CDR3 sequence is CASLPGTGVGEQYF. CDR3 nucleotide sequence: TGTGCCAGCCTTCCCGGGACGGGAGTCGGGGAGCAGTACTTC.

Comments on this clonotype: A read error is possible here, since a much larger clone lies one base away. As the CDR3 is not closed by the conserved phenylalanine or tryptophan, this likely results from a read error. The chain uses TRBV30 and TRBJ2-2, with 10 bases fitting TRBD2. J gave up 6 bases and V 2 bases, and 6 bases lay outside the gene matches. The CDR3 runs to 15 residues. Germline V gene lookup returns CDR1 GTSNPN and CDR2 SVGIG (reference sequence). CDR3 sequence: CAWSLAGGSAGELFS. As DNA, the CDR3 is TGTGCCTGGAGTTTAGCGGGAGGATCGGCCGGGGAGCTGTTTTCT.

With respect to this clonotype: A far larger clone is just one base off, so this is likely a read error. The CDR3 loop reads CASIFRDRNSPLHF. The CDR3 coding sequence is TGTGCCAGCATCTTTCGGGACAGAAATTCACCCCTCCACTTT. The chain is built from TRBV7-8 and TRBJ1-6, with 7 positions matching TRBD1. The CDR3 has 14 residues. Per germline, CDR1 SGHVS and CDR2 FQNEAQ. The J segment lost 7 bases and the V segment lost 7 bases, leaving 7 bases of the junction unmatched.

This rearrangement joins TRBV7-9 to TRBJ1-1; D gene uncertain. CDR3 length: 16 amino acids. Trimming shortened V by 5 bases and J by 13 bases, and 29 bases separated the two germline ends. Germline assignment: CDR1 SEHNR and CDR2 FQNEAQ (reference sequence). CDR3 sequence (DNA): TGTGCCAGCAGCCCCGGGGTGTTTTTAATCGGGCGGGTTGATTTCTTT. Protein: CASSPGVFLIGRVDFF.

This clonotype was counted between two and nine times. The V and J genes are TRBV11-3 and TRBJ1-2; 10 nucleotides align to TRBD1. The length of the CDR3 is 13 residues. The ends lost 3 bases at V and 6 bases at J; junction bases unmatched: 1. Germline V gives CDR1 SGHNT, CDR2 YENEEA. CDR3 sequence (DNA): TGTGCCAGCAGCTTCGGGACAGGGGATGGCTACACCTTC. This translates into CASSFGTGDGYTF.

Note on this clonotype: Its ends do not fully match the called genes, so a read error is possible. The chain joins TRBV5-5 to TRBJ2-5; D is unresolved. Germline V gene lookup returns CDR1 SGHKS and CDR2 YYEKEE (reference sequence). The CDR3 covers 13 residues. The CDR3 nucleotides read TGTGCCAGCAGCTTACATTATCAGGAGACACAGTACTTC. Protein sequence: CASSLHYQETQYF.

Only a few counts were recorded for this clonotype. The chain is built from TRBV6-2 or TRBV6-3 and TRBJ2-7, with 7 bases aligning to TRBD2. Unmatched junction bases numbered 6, after V lost 2 bases and J lost 5 bases. The CDR3 is 14 residues long. In germline, CDR1 is MNHEY, CDR2 SVGEGT. CDR3 in amino acids: CASSYRGGGDEQYF. In DNA form, the CDR3 reads TGTGCCAGCAGTTACCGAGGCGGGGGAGACGAGCAGTACTTC.

The rearrangement joins TRBV11-3 to TRBJ2-7; TRBD2 aligns across 10 bases. After removal of 5 bases from V and 5 bases from J, the junction contained 12 bases not matched to a gene. Per the germline V gene, CDR1 is SGHNT and CDR2 is YENEEA. This CDR3 spans 16 amino acids. The CDR3 here is CASSGTSDTGSNEQYF. The CDR3 DNA is TGTGCCAGCAGCGGGACTAGCGACACCGGGAGTAACGAGCAGTACTTC.

The V gene is TRBV11-2, the J gene TRBJ2-1, with unresolved D. Trimming took 5 bases from V and 0 from J, leaving 14 bases between them. The CDR3 contains 16 residues. Germline values: CDR1 SGHAT, CDR2 FQNNGV. The CDR3 DNA is TGTGCCAGCAGCCCTAGGAGCTGGAGCTCCTACAATGAGCAGTTCTTC. It codes for CASSPRSWSSYNEQFF.

This chain links TRBV7-9 with TRBJ2-3; 10 bases map to TRBD1. From germline, CDR1 is SEHNR and CDR2 FQNEAQ (reference sequence). The CDR3 totals 13 residues. V lost 5 bases, J lost 5 bases, and 1 base stayed unmatched. The CDR3 nucleotides are TGTGCCAGCAGCCGGGACAGGGGAGATACGCAGTATTTT. Protein product: CASSRDRGDTQYF.

The V gene is TRBV5-1, the J gene TRBJ1-1; the match to TRBD1 covers 7 bases. Germline CDR1 reads SGHRS; CDR2 reads YFSETQ. The CDR3 is made up of 16 amino acids. Trimming at V came to 5 bases and at J to 0 bases, leaving 10 bases not matched to a gene. CDR3 protein: CASSQQGGRMNTEAFF. The CDR3 DNA is TGCGCCAGCAGTCAGCAGGGGGGTCGCATGAACACTGAAGCTTTCTTT. The full variable domain, completed using reference TRBV5-1 and TRBJ1-1, is KAGVTQTPRYLIKTRGQQVTLSCSPISGHRSVSWYQQTPGQGLQFLFEYFSETQRNKGNFPGRFSGRQFSNSRSEMNVSTLELGDSALYLCASSQQGGRMNTEAFFGQGTRLTVV.

This chain uses TRBV5-1 with TRBJ1-2, with D tentatively TRBD1 (5 bases). The CDR3 sequence is 15 residues long. The V gene lost 0 bases and the J gene lost 4 bases, with 13 bases spanning the gap. Germline V CDR1 and CDR2: SGHRS, YFSETQ. CDR3 loop: CASSLVFRACYGYTF. The CDR3 DNA reads as TGCGCCAGCAGCTTGGTTTTCAGGGCGTGCTATGGCTACACCTTC.

In regard to this clonotype: At one boundary the junction diverges from the germline segment, which might be a read error. The rearrangement uses TRBV10-3 and TRBJ2-5, with D perhaps TRBD1 (6 bases). From germline, CDR1 is ENHRY and CDR2 SYGVKD. CDR3 size: 15 residues. The CDR3 sequence is CAISSLGADQGTQYF. CDR3 coding DNA: TGTGCCATCTCAAGTCTGGGGGCCGACCAAGGGACCCAGTACTTC.

This clonotype has at least ten counts. This sequence joins TRBV6-4 and TRBJ1-2; TRBD1 aligns across 10 bases. The CDR3 contains 15 residues. Germline CDR1 is MRHNA and CDR2 is SNTAGT. The V gene end was trimmed by 6 bases and the J gene end by 3 bases; junction bases not matched to a gene: 7. As DNA, the CDR3 is TGTGCCAGCAGCGAAGGGGGACAGGGGTACTATGGCTACACCTTC. Translation gives CASSEGGQGYYGYTF.

This clonotype came up many times. V is TRBV29-1 and J is TRBJ2-1; 11 bases fit TRBD2. The CDR3 extends over 13 amino acids. With V trimmed by 4 bases and J by 9 bases, 5 bases remained unmatched. The germline gives CDR1 SQVTM, CDR2 ANQGSEA. In nucleotides, the CDR3 is TGCAGCGTTGTAGGGCTAGCGGGAGGTGAGCAGTTCTTC. Translated: CSVVGLAGGEQFF.

This clonotype was seen a single time. The chain couples TRBV7-2 to TRBJ2-2; a weak D match, TRBD1 (5 bases). Germline V gene lookup returns CDR1 SGHTA and CDR2 FQGNSA. The CDR3 extends over 14 amino acids. V was shortened by 7 bases and J by 0 bases, with 9 bases between the two germline ends. For the CDR3, the DNA is TGTGCCAGCATATTGACAGCGAACACCGGGGAGCTGTTTTTT. It translates to CASILTANTGELFF.

For the CDR3, the DNA is TGTGCCAGCAGATCAGGAATTAGCAATCAGCCCCAGCATTTT. Translated, it gives CASRSGISNQPQHF. The rearrangement joins TRBV6-2 or TRBV6-3 to TRBJ1-5; D is uncertain. Per germline, CDR1 MNHEY and CDR2 SVGEGT. The V end lost 6 bases, the J end lost 0 bases, and 9 bases lay between the germline ends. This CDR3 contains 14 residues.

Turning to this clonotype: This likely came from a read error, as a far larger clone is one base away. This chain links TRBV6-2 or TRBV6-3 with TRBJ2-1; 7 positions agree with TRBD2. Germline loops: CDR1 MNHEY, CDR2 SVGEGT. The CDR3 contains 15 residues. Unmatched junction bases numbered 11, after V lost 5 bases and J lost 7 bases. The DNA of the CDR3 is TGTGCCAGCAGTGACGTTAGCGGGTCGATTAATGAGCAGTTCTTC. It translates to CASSDVSGSINEQFF.

V is TRBV12-5 and J is TRBJ2-3; either TRBD1 or TRBD2 may fit D (6 bases each). CDR1 LGHNT and CDR2 FRNRAP come from the germline V gene. CDR3 length: 14 residues. The germline V and J ends were trimmed by 8 bases and 6 bases, with 18 bases remaining between them. CDR3 bases: TGTGCTAGTTATTCAGGGGCGAGCGGGGATACGCAGTATTTT. This gives the protein CASYSGASGDTQYF.